This passage covers 11 T cell receptor beta chains from one sample sequenced in a study of liver allograft versus peripheral blood T cells. Study-level background: The authors compared T cell receptor repertoires in transplanted livers with recipients' peripheral blood repertoires.

TCRdb itself ran the reads through MiXCR, one entry per CDR3 protein. The table shows about 11,000 distinct CDR3 sequences, with roughly 23% occurring only once. These receptors were collected from a human patient who had a liver transplant. Certain T cells may be donor cells from the graft.

The chain links TRBV7-9 to TRBJ2-3, with a possible D match to TRBD2 (6 bases). This CDR3 is 14 amino acids long. Trimming cost V 5 bases and J 7 bases, with 16 bases left between them. Germline lookup yields CDR1 SEHNR and CDR2 FQNEAQ (reference sequence). This CDR3 reads CASSQTIGRNTQYF. CDR3 sequence (DNA): TGTGCCAGCAGCCAAACGATAGGGAGGAATACGCAGTATTTT.

This clonotype turned up a few times. CDR3 sequence: CASSKPGQGSEFDEQYF. The DNA of the CDR3 is TGTGCCAGCAGCAAACCGGGACAGGGGAGTGAGTTCGACGAGCAGTACTTC. This chain links TRBV13 with TRBJ2-7; 10 bases map to TRBD1. Per the germline V gene, CDR1 is PRHDT and CDR2 is FYEKMQ (reference sequence). CDR3 length equals 17 residues. Trimming at V came to 5 bases and at J to 5 bases, leaving 15 bases not matched to a gene.

This clonotype is categorized as medium-sized. V is TRBV9 and J is TRBJ1-1; 8 nucleotides agree with TRBD1. CDR3 length: 15 amino acids. The germline V gene encodes CDR1 SGDLS and CDR2 YYNGEE. The V gene end was trimmed by 0 bases and the J gene end by 8 bases; junction bases not matched to a gene: 9. The CDR3 sequence is CASSVELTGATEAFF. DNA for the CDR3: TGTGCCAGCAGCGTAGAATTGACAGGGGCAACGGAAGCTTTCTTT. The complete variable domain, with remaining parts taken from reference TRBV9 and TRBJ1-1, reads DSGVTQTPKHLITATGQRVTLRCSPRSGDLSVYWYQQSLDQGLQFLIQYYNGEERAKGNILERFSAQQFPDLHSELNLSSLELGDSALYFCASSVELTGATEAFFGQGTRLTVV.

This clonotype is medium-sized. The chain links TRBV29-1 to TRBJ1-2; TRBD1 agrees at 8 bases. Trimming took 7 bases from V and 4 from J; bases not matched to a gene: 5. The CDR3 sequence is 12 residues long. Germline V gene data show CDR1 as SQVTM and CDR2 as ANQGSEA. In DNA form, the CDR3 reads TGCAGCGCCGCCGGGACAGGCTATGGCTACACCTTC. Amino acids: CSAAGTGYGYTF.

This clonotype turned up a few times. The chain joins TRBV7-2 to TRBJ1-5, with 10 bases fitting TRBD1. Germline V CDR1 and CDR2: SGHTA, FQGNSA. This CDR3 has 14 residues. V gave up 2 bases and J gave up 7 bases; unmatched junction bases: 2. The CDR3 loop is CASSLRQGAQPQHF. The CDR3 bases are TGTGCCAGCAGCTTAAGACAGGGGGCACAGCCCCAGCATTTT.

The J gene is TRBJ1-2, the V gene TRBV7-9; 7 bases are a match to TRBD1. This CDR3 has 16 residues. Per germline, CDR1 SEHNR and CDR2 FQNEAQ (reference sequence). V shed 5 bases, J shed 4 bases, and the junction held 13 bases outside the gene matches. Written as DNA, the CDR3 is TGTGCCAGCAGCCCCAGACAGGGCTTGAAGTTCTATGGCTACACCTTC. As protein: CASSPRQGLKFYGYTF. The whole variable domain, filled in from reference TRBV7-9 and TRBJ1-2, reads DTGVSQNPRHKITKRGQNVTFRCDPISEHNRLYWYRQTLGQGPEFLTYFQNEAQLEKSRLLSDRFSAERPKGSFSTLEIQRTEQGDSAMYLCASSPRQGLKFYGYTFGSGTRLTVV.

This clonotype has more than one count but fewer than ten. The V and J genes are TRBV19 and TRBJ1-5; D unclear. The V and J ends lost 4 bases and 0 bases respectively, with 19 bases between them. Germline V CDR1 and CDR2: LNHDA, SQIVND (reference sequence). The CDR3 consists of 18 residues. The CDR3 is CASSRAAVAYYSNQPQHF. CDR3 DNA: TGTGCCAGTAGTAGGGCGGCCGTCGCCTATTATAGCAATCAGCCCCAGCATTTT.

In the case of this clonotype: This could be a read error, since a much larger clone is one nucleotide away. The rearrangement uses TRBV12-3 or TRBV12-4 and TRBJ1-4; weak D call: TRBD1 (5 bases). V was pared by 1 base and J by 7 bases, with 13 bases between. This CDR3 is 15 amino acids long. The CDR3 sequence: CASSLGWGFGEKLFF. The CDR3 nucleotides are TGTGCCAGCAGTTTAGGCTGGGGCTTTGGTGAAAAACTGTTTTTT.

The chain has TRBV20-1 and TRBJ2-1; 8 nucleotides align to TRBD2. Germline V lookup: CDR1 DFQATT, CDR2 SNEGSKA (reference sequence). This CDR3 has 15 residues. J gave up 8 bases and V 3 bases, and 12 bases lay outside the gene matches. This CDR3 reads CSASKWAGGNYEQFF. The CDR3, as DNA: TGCAGTGCTAGTAAATGGGCGGGAGGAAACTATGAGCAGTTCTTC.

The rearrangement uses TRBV28 and TRBJ2-5, with D uncertain. CDR3 length equals 12 residues. CDR1 is MDHEN and CDR2 is SYDVKM in the germline V gene. V gave up 6 bases and J gave up 7 bases, with 12 bases separating them. The CDR3 reads CASSLGVWTQYF. In nucleotides, the CDR3 is TGTGCCAGCAGCCTTGGGGTCTGGACCCAGTACTTC.

In this sample, this clonotype turned up a few times. As DNA, the CDR3 is TGTGCCAGCAGTGAATATTTTAGCGGGGTTCGTAATGAGCAGTTCTTC. Amino acid sequence: CASSEYFSGVRNEQFF. This chain joins TRBV6-1 and TRBJ2-1; 8 bases fit TRBD2. V lost 2 bases, J lost 7 bases, and 10 bases stayed unmatched. Per germline, CDR1 MNHNS and CDR2 SASEGT. The CDR3 is made up of 16 amino acids.